The 14 T cell receptor beta chains reported below all come from one sample, sequenced in a study of T-cell memory formation after mild COVID-19. TCRdb reprocessed the 5' RACE reads with MiXCR, giving one entry per CDR3 protein. The sample lists 270,000 or so distinct CDR3 sequences, around 15% seen once, with around 20% in the top ten. The material sequenced was PBMCs or a T cell subset sorted from them (not recorded which). Source of these receptors: a man younger than 35 who had mild COVID-19 (a few samples of this study predate the infection). Cell type and time point are not known.

The chain uses TRBV7-2 and TRBJ1-6, with D unresolved. V was clipped by 5 bases and J by 6 bases, with 5 bases between them. The CDR3 covers 12 residues. Germline V gives CDR1 SGHTA, CDR2 FQGNSA. CDR3 bases: TGTGCCAGCAGCCCTCGTAATTCACCCCTCCACTTT. Its translation: CASSPRNSPLHF.

This sequence joins TRBV6-2 or TRBV6-3 and TRBJ1-1, with unresolved D. Germline CDR1 and CDR2: MNHEY and SVGEGT. Trimming shortened V by 5 bases and J by 4 bases, and 11 bases separated the two germline ends. There are 13 residues in the CDR3. The CDR3: CASSHALGTEAFF. As DNA, the CDR3 is TGTGCCAGCAGTCACGCTCTCGGCACTGAAGCTTTCTTT.

The V call is TRBV5-6, the J call TRBJ2-1; D is unresolved. CDR3 length: 12 amino acids. The V end was cut by 2 bases, the J end by 10 bases, with 10 bases between. Germline-derived CDR1 and CDR2 are SGHDT and YYEEEE. The CDR3 loop reads CASSFPSGEQFF. In nucleotides, the CDR3 is TGTGCCAGCAGCTTTCCGTCCGGGGAGCAGTTCTTC.

This clonotype was recorded a few times. V gene TRBV7-8 combines with J gene TRBJ1-6; TRBD1 is a possible D gene (5 bases). V gave up 5 bases and J gave up 0 bases, with 11 bases separating them. This CDR3 comprises 16 residues. Germline loops: CDR1 SGHVS, CDR2 FQNEAQ. The CDR3 nucleotides read TGTGCCAGCAGCGGGGGTTGGGTCTCCTATAATTCACCCCTCCACTTT. This codes for CASSGGWVSYNSPLHF. Together with reference TRBV7-8 and TRBJ1-6, the CDR3 gives the full variable domain: GAGVSQSPRYKVAKRGQDVALRCDPISGHVSLFWYQQALGQGPEFLTYFQNEAQLDKSGLPSDRFFAERPEGSVSTLKIQRTQQEDSAVYLCASSGGWVSYNSPLHFGNGTRLTVT.

The chain uses TRBV27 and TRBJ1-5, with D possibly matching TRBD1 (5 bases). CDR1 is MNHEY and CDR2 is SMNVEV in the germline V gene (reference sequence). CDR3 size: 15 residues. Trimming removed 2 bases from V and 4 bases from J, with 12 bases in between. This chain's CDR3 is CASSLSRDRNQPQHF. The CDR3 nucleotides are TGTGCCAGCAGTTTAAGCAGGGACCGAAATCAGCCCCAGCATTTT.

This clonotype has ten or more counts. V gene TRBV7-2 combines with J gene TRBJ2-2; the match to TRBD1 covers 8 bases. Germline CDR1 and CDR2: SGHTA and FQGNSA. The CDR3 has 15 amino acids. With V trimmed by 4 bases and J by 5 bases, 6 bases remained unmatched. Here the CDR3 DNA reads TGTGCCAGCAGCTACCAGGGGGCTCGGACCGGGGAGCTGTTTTTT. Translation gives CASSYQGARTGELFF.

This clonotype has just a few counts. The chain combines TRBV15 with TRBJ2-2; a possible D gene is TRBD2 (5 bases). Looked up from germline, CDR1 is LNHNV and CDR2 is YYDKDF (reference sequence). Trimming stripped 1 base from V and 3 bases from J, with 6 bases between. This CDR3 comprises 14 residues. The CDR3, as DNA: TGTGCCACCAGCAGAGTGGGAGACACCGGGGAGCTGTTTTTT. This codes for CATSRVGDTGELFF.

This clonotype has more than one count but fewer than ten. The J gene is TRBJ2-7, the V gene TRBV7-2, with D unresolved. With 2 bases removed from V and 0 bases from J, the gap between germline ends came to 5 bases. This CDR3 is built from 13 residues. CDR1 is SGHTA, CDR2 FQGNSA, per germline. CDR3 in DNA: TGTGCCAGCAGCTTACTGGGCTCCTACGAGCAGTACGTC. This codes for CASSLLGSYEQYV.

This clonotype was seen a handful of times. The chain employs TRBV9 and TRBJ2-7; 9 nucleotides agree with TRBD1. Germline trimming cut 0 bases from V and 7 bases from J; bases unmatched to any gene: 5. The CDR3 contains 14 residues. CDR1 and CDR2 from the germline V gene are SGDLS and YYNGEE. CDR3 region: CASSVVGTGKEQYF. The DNA for the CDR3 is TGTGCCAGCAGCGTAGTAGGGACAGGGAAGGAGCAGTACTTC.

The chain couples TRBV5-5 to TRBJ2-1, with D unclear. Germline V lookup: CDR1 SGHKS, CDR2 YYEKEE (reference sequence). V was cut by 0 bases and J by 7 bases, with 8 bases left in between. The CDR3 runs to 13 residues. CDR3 sequence: CASSLAPRNEQFF. The CDR3 DNA reads as TGTGCCAGCAGCTTGGCCCCTAGGAATGAGCAGTTCTTC. Variable domain in full (rest from reference TRBV5-5 and TRBJ2-1): DAGVTQSPTHLIKTRGQQVTLRCSPISGHKSVSWYQQVLGQGPQFIFQYYEKEERGRGNFPDRFSARQFPNYSSELNVNALLLGDSALYLCASSLAPRNEQFFGPGTRLTVL.

This clonotype was detected only a few times. The chain has TRBV12-3 or TRBV12-4 and TRBJ2-3; 8 nucleotides agree with TRBD1. With 6 bases clipped from V and 4 bases from J, the junction kept 6 bases outside the gene matches. CDR3 size: 14 residues. The CDR3 nucleotides are TGTGCCAGCAGGCCACAGGGGGTGTCAGATACGCAGTATTTT. It specifies CASRPQGVSDTQYF.

This clonotype was found a few times. V usage is TRBV13 and J usage is TRBJ2-3; 8 bases fit TRBD2. The CDR3 has 15 amino acids. Germline V gene lookup returns CDR1 PRHDT and CDR2 FYEKMQ (reference sequence). The trim removed 7 bases at V and 8 bases at J, leaving 14 bases unmatched. CDR3 in amino acids: CASTRAGLGMSTQYF. CDR3 bases: TGTGCCAGCACCCGAGCGGGACTAGGAATGAGTACGCAGTATTTT.

The CDR3 DNA sequence: TGTGCCACCACGGGACAGGGGATTACCGAGCAGTACGTC. Residues: CATTGQGITEQYV. This sequence joins TRBV10-3 and TRBJ2-7, with 10 bases aligning to TRBD1. V was clipped by 10 bases and J by 6 bases; unmatched bases: 9. Germline CDR1 and CDR2: ENHRY and SYGVKD. CDR3 length: 13 residues.

The chain joins TRBV3-1 to TRBJ2-4; the D is unclear. The V gene lost 3 bases and the J gene lost 1 base, with 13 bases spanning the gap. This CDR3 has 16 residues. In germline, CDR1 is LGHDT, CDR2 YNNKEL (reference sequence). In DNA form, the CDR3 reads TGTGCCAGCAGCCACACTTCCCTGGGGGCCAAAAACATTCAGTACTTC. Its protein product is CASSHTSLGAKNIQYF.